This T cell receptor (beta chain) was documented in a study of graft-versus-host responses after intestinal transplantation. As for the study in general: Once they had received anti-thymocyte globulin induction, all recipients took tacrolimus and steroids for approximately 3 years.

Method: immunoSEQ multiplex PCR; TCRdb's copy keeps in-frame clones and lacks some. This sample yields 15,000 or so clones, of which just under 70% are seen a single time; 20% to 30% belongs to the top ten. Per the germline V gene, CDR1 is SGHAT and CDR2 is FQNNGV. Trimming cost V 4 bases and J 0 bases, with 12 bases left between them. This CDR3 comprises 15 residues. Processing released intraepithelial and lamina propria lymphocytes from the graft tissue. This clone has a single count. Specimen: ileum tissue, collected around 690 days after intestinal transplantation. The TCR sequence derives from a human patient who received an intestinal transplant, so some T cells may come from the graft donor. The chain carries TRBV11-2 and TRBJ1-1; perhaps TRBD1 as D (5 bases). CDR3 sequence reads: CASSSPTAMNTEAFF. DNA of the CDR3: TGTGCCAGCAGCTCTCCGACAGCCATGAACACTGAAGCTTTCTTT.